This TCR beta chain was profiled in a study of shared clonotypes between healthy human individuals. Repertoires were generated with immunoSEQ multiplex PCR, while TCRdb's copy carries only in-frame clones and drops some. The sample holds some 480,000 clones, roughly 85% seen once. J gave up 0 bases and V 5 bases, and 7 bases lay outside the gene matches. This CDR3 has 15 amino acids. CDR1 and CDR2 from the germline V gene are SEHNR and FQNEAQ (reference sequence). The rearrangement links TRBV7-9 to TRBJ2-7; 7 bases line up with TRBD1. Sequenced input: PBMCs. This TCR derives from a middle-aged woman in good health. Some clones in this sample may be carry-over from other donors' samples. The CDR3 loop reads CASSPLPGGSYEQYF. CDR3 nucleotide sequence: TGTGCCAGCAGCCCCCTCCCAGGGGGCTCCTACGAGCAGTACTTC.